These 28 T cell receptor beta chains were all obtained from the same sample, sequenced in a study of cytomegalovirus exposure and HLA in healthy donors. PCR was performed using 60 Vbeta and 13 Jbeta primers. Assay used: immunoSEQ multiplex PCR; TCRdb lists only in-frame clones, some missing. The table has about 210,000 clones, approximately 78% seen once. The sample was PBMCs. The source of these receptors is a man aged 25 to 45 in good health and CMV-seronegative.

This clone showed up just once. Other DNA sequences in the sample encode the same CDR3. The rearrangement uses TRBV10-3 and TRBJ2-5; 10 bases agree with TRBD1. The germline CDR1 and CDR2 sequences are ENHRY and SYGVKD. V lost 4 bases to trimming and J lost 5 bases; unmatched junction nucleotides: 1. The CDR3 is made up of 13 amino acids. The CDR3 region has the DNA TGTGCCATCAGTGGGACAGGGGGGGAGACCCAGTACTTC. It is translated as CAISGTGGETQYF.

The chain links TRBV30 to TRBJ1-2; no clear D. This CDR3 has 16 residues. V was pared by 2 bases and J by 1 base, with 17 bases between. CDR1 and CDR2 from the germline V gene are GTSNPN and SVGIG (reference sequence). The CDR3 here is CAWSPGELSLNYGYTF. The CDR3 DNA sequence: TGTGCCTGGAGTCCCGGGGAGCTGAGTCTTAACTATGGCTACACCTTC.

A single count supports this clone. The chain is built from TRBV27 and TRBJ2-2; TRBD1 agrees at 8 bases. The germline CDR1 and CDR2 sequences are MNHEY and SMNVEV (reference sequence). The V gene end was trimmed by 3 bases and the J gene end by 6 bases; junction bases not matched to a gene: 9. The CDR3 sequence is 16 residues long. CDR3 sequence reads: CASSFLLTGGPGELFF. CDR3 bases: TGTGCCAGCAGTTTCCTTTTAACAGGGGGACCCGGGGAGCTGTTTTTT.

The chain is built from TRBV4-2 and TRBJ2-5; D is possibly TRBD2 (7 bases). This CDR3 has 20 amino acids. CDR1 and CDR2 from the germline V gene are LGHNA and YNFKEQ. V gave up 0 bases and J gave up 4 bases, with 27 bases separating them. The CDR3 reads CASSQDNGYGGGSISETQYF. The CDR3 region has the DNA TGTGCCAGCAGCCAAGATAATGGATATGGGGGGGGCAGTATATCAGAGACCCAGTACTTC.

This clone was found a few times. The chain joins TRBV5-4 to TRBJ2-5, with D unresolved. V lost 0 bases, J lost 1 base, and 7 bases lay in between. Germline-derived CDR1 and CDR2 are SGHNT and YYREEE (reference sequence). This CDR3 is 14 amino acids long. The CDR3 loop reads CASSLDRIQETQYF. The CDR3 DNA reads as TGTGCCAGCAGCTTGGATAGAATCCAAGAGACCCAGTACTTC.

The chain couples TRBV9 to TRBJ2-3; 9 bases are a match to TRBD2. The CDR3 runs 16 residues. Germline V lookup: CDR1 SGDLS, CDR2 YYNGEE. The V segment lost 0 bases and the J segment 4 bases; nucleotides outside the gene matches: 6. CDR3 nucleotide sequence: TGTGCCAGCAGCGTAGACCCTAGCGGGGTAGCAGATACGCAGTATTTT. Encoded protein: CASSVDPSGVADTQYF.

V is TRBV10-3 and J is TRBJ2-7; TRBD1 might be the D (5 bases). Germline CDR1 is ENHRY and CDR2 is SYGVKD. The CDR3 loop spans 14 amino acids. Trimming took 4 bases from V and 5 from J, leaving 15 bases between them. CDR3 coding DNA: TGTGCCATCAGTGCCCCGGGCAGGGTTAACGAGCAGTACTTC. It yields the protein CAISAPGRVNEQYF.

J is TRBJ1-5 and V is TRBV6-5, with TRBD1 matching 7 bases. Unmatched junction bases numbered 2, after V lost 4 bases and J lost 5 bases. CDR1 and CDR2 from the germline V gene are MNHEY and SVGAGI. CDR3 length: 13 residues. The CDR3 region has the DNA TGTGCCAGCAGTTTCGGACAGGATCAGCCCCAGCATTTT. This sequence encodes CASSFGQDQPQHF.

This chain links TRBV6-5 with TRBJ2-7; D remains unclear. Trimming pared 2 bases from V and 6 bases from J, leaving 11 bases between. Germline assignment: CDR1 MNHEY and CDR2 SVGAGI. CDR3 length: 13 residues. The CDR3 sequence: CASSYALSFEQYF. Here the CDR3 DNA reads TGTGCCAGCAGTTACGCCCTCAGTTTCGAGCAGTACTTC.

The genes are TRBV5-4 and TRBJ2-7; maybe TRBD1 (6 bases). CDR3 length equals 13 residues. The V gene lost 3 bases and the J gene lost 1 base, with 8 bases spanning the gap. CDR1 SGHNT and CDR2 YYREEE come from the germline V gene (reference sequence). Here the CDR3 DNA reads TGTGCCAGCAGCTCCGGACAGTCCTACGAGCAGTACTTC. Translation: CASSSGQSYEQYF. Looking up the rest from reference TRBV5-4 and TRBJ2-7 gives the full variable domain: ETGVTQSPTHLIKTRGQQVTLRCSSQSGHNTVSWYQQALGQGPQFIFQYYREEENGRGNFPPRFSGLQFPNYSSELNVNALELDDSALYLCASSSGQSYEQYFGPGTRLTVT.

This clone was counted between two and nine times. The genes are TRBV7-6 and TRBJ1-6; D uncertain. The CDR3 loop spans 20 amino acids. The V gene's germline CDR1 is SGHVS and CDR2 FNYEAQ. V lost 0 bases and J 0 bases, leaving 18 bases between the germline ends. The DNA of the CDR3 is TGTGCCAGCAGCTTAGCGCGGGGTCGGGCTTCGAGCTCCTATAATTCACCCCTCCACTTT. Its translation is CASSLARGRASSSYNSPLHF. Supplemented by reference TRBV7-6 and TRBJ1-6, the full variable domain reads GAGVSQSPRYKVTKRGQDVALRCDPISGHVSLYWYRQALGQGPEFLTYFNYEAQQDKSGLPNDRFSAERPEGSISTLTIQRTEQRDSAMYRCASSLARGRASSSYNSPLHFGNGTRLTVT.

This chain connects TRBV2 to TRBJ2-7; D possibly corresponds to TRBD2 (6 bases). With 6 bases removed from V and 3 bases from J, the gap between germline ends came to 9 bases. Germline CDR1 reads SNHLY; CDR2 reads FYNNEI. The CDR3 runs 12 residues. The CDR3 loop is CASRGGIYEQYF. CDR3 in DNA: TGTGCCAGCAGGGGGGGTATCTACGAGCAGTACTTC.

The gene calls are TRBV28 and TRBJ1-2; D might be TRBD1 (6 bases). Deletions cut 3 bases from V and 2 bases from J, with 13 bases between. Germline CDR1 is MDHEN and CDR2 is SYDVKM. This CDR3 contains 15 residues. The CDR3 DNA is TGTGCCAGCAGTTTCGATGTAACAGGGAACTATGGCTACACCTTC. Encoded protein: CASSFDVTGNYGYTF.

This chain connects TRBV5-1 to TRBJ2-6; D gene unclear. Deletions cut 1 base from V and 0 bases from J, with 8 bases between. The germline CDR1 and CDR2 sequences are SGHRS and YFSETQ. This CDR3 spans 16 amino acids. The CDR3 sequence is CASSLRKSSGANVLTF. DNA for the CDR3: TGCGCCAGCAGCTTGCGTAAGAGCTCTGGGGCCAACGTCCTGACTTTC.

This chain links TRBV6-5 with TRBJ1-4, with D uncertain. The V end lost 5 bases, the J end lost 0 bases, and 10 bases lay between the germline ends. CDR3 length: 15 amino acids. CDR1 is MNHEY and CDR2 is SVGAGI in the germline V gene. CDR3 sequence (DNA): TGTGCCAGCAGTCGGAGGGTTGCAACTAATGAAAAACTGTTTTTT. Its translation is CASSRRVATNEKLFF.

The V gene is TRBV6-6, the J gene TRBJ2-7; D is ambiguous. The CDR3 has 16 amino acids. V was shortened by 0 bases and J by 2 bases, with 14 bases between the two germline ends. Looked up from germline, CDR1 is MNHNY and CDR2 is SVGAGI (reference sequence). CDR3 sequence: CASSYSRLLVTYEQYF. The CDR3 nucleotides are TGTGCCAGCAGTTACTCGAGGCTCCTAGTTACCTACGAGCAGTACTTC.

The chain joins TRBV15 to TRBJ2-3; weak D call: TRBD2 (5 bases). The V gene lost 1 base and the J gene lost 4 bases, with 15 bases spanning the gap. The CDR3 runs to 16 residues. Germline CDR1 LNHNV, CDR2 YYDKDF (reference sequence). This CDR3 reads CATSRAQEAASDTQYF. Here the CDR3 DNA reads TGTGCCACCAGCAGAGCCCAAGAAGCGGCTTCAGATACGCAGTATTTT.

This clone appeared a single time. The chain has TRBV7-2 and TRBJ2-1; tentative D call: TRBD2 (5 bases). The CDR3 loop spans 12 amino acids. Trimming took 5 bases from V and 9 from J, leaving 11 bases between them. Germline V gene data show CDR1 as SGHTA and CDR2 as FQGNSA. CDR3 in DNA: TGTGCCAGCAGCACTCTACGGGGTGAGCAGTTCTTC. Translated, it gives CASSTLRGEQFF.

This chain connects TRBV9 to TRBJ1-4; TRBD1 aligns across 7 bases. The J segment lost 4 bases and the V segment lost 9 bases, leaving 9 bases of the junction unmatched. This CDR3 has 14 residues. The germline V gene has CDR1 SGDLS and CDR2 YYNGEE. The CDR3 spells CATSHGTVNEKLFF. CDR3 coding DNA: TGTGCCACCTCACACGGGACAGTTAATGAAAAACTGTTTTTT.

J is TRBJ1-1 and V is TRBV5-4; 7 bases align to TRBD1. V lost 4 bases, J lost 0 bases, and 3 bases stayed unmatched. This CDR3 has 14 residues. CDR1 is SGHNT and CDR2 is YYREEE in the germline V gene (reference sequence). The CDR3 sequence: CASSRGQVNTEAFF. CDR3 nucleotide sequence: TGTGCCAGCAGCCGTGGACAGGTGAACACTGAAGCTTTCTTT. The entire variable domain, with the rest obtained from reference TRBV5-4 and TRBJ1-1, is as follows: ETGVTQSPTHLIKTRGQQVTLRCSSQSGHNTVSWYQQALGQGPQFIFQYYREEENGRGNFPPRFSGLQFPNYSSELNVNALELDDSALYLCASSRGQVNTEAFFGQGTRLTVV.

V usage is TRBV9 and J usage is TRBJ1-1; no clear D. This CDR3 is built from 14 residues. V lost 1 base to trimming and J lost 3 bases, with 10 bases between them. CDR1 SGDLS and CDR2 YYNGEE come from the germline V gene. DNA of the CDR3: TGTGCCAGCAGCGTATCTTCACTTTACACTGAAGCTTTCTTT. It translates to CASSVSSLYTEAFF. The entire variable domain, with the rest obtained from reference TRBV9 and TRBJ1-1, is as follows: DSGVTQTPKHLITATGQRVTLRCSPRSGDLSVYWYQQSLDQGLQFLIQYYNGEERAKGNILERFSAQQFPDLHSELNLSSLELGDSALYFCASSVSSLYTEAFFGQGTRLTVV.

The chain is built from TRBV7-9 and TRBJ1-2, with 10 bases identical to TRBD1. There are 15 residues in the CDR3. J gave up 7 bases and V 0 bases, and 5 bases lay outside the gene matches. Per the germline V gene, CDR1 is SEHNR and CDR2 is FQNEAQ (reference sequence). The CDR3 nucleotides are TGTGCCAGCAGCTTAGCTTATTGGACAGGGGGTGGCTACACCTTC. Translating it yields CASSLAYWTGGGYTF.

On this clone itself: Other DNA sequences in this sample translate to the same CDR3. The rearrangement joins TRBV27 to TRBJ1-6; 8 nucleotides match TRBD1. The trim removed 5 bases at V and 9 bases at J, leaving 12 bases unmatched. From germline, CDR1 is MNHEY and CDR2 SMNVEV (reference sequence). This CDR3 has 16 residues. The CDR3, as DNA: TGTGCCAGCAGTCCCGCCTCCAGGGGGCGGGGTTCACCCCTCCACTTT. Protein sequence: CASSPASRGRGSPLHF.

The gene calls are TRBV28 and TRBJ2-7, with a weak D call TRBD2 (6 bases). V was cut by 2 bases and J by 6 bases, with 17 bases left in between. CDR3 length equals 15 residues. Germline assignment: CDR1 MDHEN and CDR2 SYDVKM. CDR3 coding DNA: TGTGCCAGCAGTTTAAGATTTGGGACTTCGCTCGAGCAGTACTTC. This translates into CASSLRFGTSLEQYF.

J is TRBJ2-1 and V is TRBV29-1; 7 bases map to TRBD1. V lost 4 bases, J lost 3 bases, and 6 bases stayed unmatched. CDR3 length: 14 amino acids. Germline CDR1 reads SQVTM; CDR2 reads ANQGSEA. CDR3 sequence (DNA): TGCAGCGTTGGTAGACAGGGATACTACAATGAGCAGTTCTTC. Translation: CSVGRQGYYNEQFF.

This clone was counted many times. The rearrangement links TRBV5-4 to TRBJ1-4; 7 positions match TRBD1. Per the germline V gene, CDR1 is SGHNT and CDR2 is YYREEE (reference sequence). The CDR3 is made up of 14 amino acids. With 4 bases clipped from V and 8 bases from J, the junction kept 8 bases outside the gene matches. CDR3 DNA: TGTGCCAGCAGCCCCGGGCCAGGGGGGGAAAAACTGTTTTTT. It is translated as CASSPGPGGEKLFF.

The chain links TRBV6-6 to TRBJ1-5, with D possibly being TRBD1 (5 bases). The CDR3 has 16 residues. Trimming took 6 bases from V and 0 from J, leaving 15 bases between them. The germline gives CDR1 MNHNY, CDR2 SVGAGI (reference sequence). This chain's CDR3 is CASRGPGRDSNQPQHF. The CDR3 bases are TGTGCCAGCAGAGGTCCGGGCAGGGATAGCAATCAGCCCCAGCATTTT.

The chain recombines TRBV19 with TRBJ2-3; a possible D gene is TRBD1 (6 bases). The CDR3 is made up of 14 amino acids. Trimming stripped 3 bases from V and 6 bases from J, with 13 bases between. The germline V gene encodes CDR1 LNHDA and CDR2 SQIVND (reference sequence). CDR3 sequence (DNA): TGTGCCAGTAGTATCAGGGGCCCGGGGGATACGCAGTATTTT. It specifies CASSIRGPGDTQYF.